The 6 T cell receptor beta chains below all came from one sample that was sequenced in a study of neoadjuvant anti-PD-1 for oral cavity cancer. The table came from immunoSEQ multiplex PCR; TCRdb's copy has only in-frame clones and leaves some out. This repertoire shows approximately 67,000 clones, around four fifths found once; its top ten account for approximately 3%. Material: PBMCs, obtained before nivolumab (anti-PD-1) treatment. These receptors originate from a person aged 40 to 85 with oral cavity squamous cell carcinoma.

This chain links TRBV19 with TRBJ1-6; D remains unclear. This CDR3 is 14 amino acids long. Germline CDR1 reads LNHDA; CDR2 reads SQIVND (reference sequence). V lost 8 bases to trimming and J lost 3 bases, with 11 bases between them. The CDR3: CASCTQNYNSPLHF. The CDR3 DNA reads as TGTGCCAGTTGTACGCAGAACTATAATTCACCCCTCCACTTT.

As regards this clone: The sample contains more than one DNA sequence encoding this CDR3. The rearrangement joins TRBV5-4 to TRBJ2-1; 10 nucleotides agree with TRBD2. The CDR3 covers 15 residues. V lost 4 bases, J lost 1 base, and 2 bases stayed unmatched. Per the germline V gene, CDR1 is SGHNT and CDR2 is YYREEE (reference sequence). The CDR3 DNA reads as TGTGCCAGCAGCCCGGGACTAGCGTCCTACAATGAGCAGTTCTTC. It translates to CASSPGLASYNEQFF.

J is TRBJ1-2 and V is TRBV7-2; D is unresolved. V gave up 1 base and J gave up 4 bases, with 16 bases separating them. Germline CDR1 SGHTA, CDR2 FQGNSA. The CDR3 runs to 16 residues. Here the CDR3 reads CASSLVVFGPSYGYTF. CDR3 sequence (DNA): TGTGCCAGCAGCTTAGTGGTGTTTGGCCCGTCCTATGGCTACACCTTC.

The chain recombines TRBV29-1 with TRBJ2-5, with 8 nucleotides matching TRBD2. The CDR3 totals 14 residues. Trimming took 7 bases from V and 4 from J; bases not matched to a gene: 11. Germline V gene lookup returns CDR1 SQVTM and CDR2 ANQGSEA. CDR3 amino acids: CSAVISGNPETQYF. CDR3 in DNA: TGCAGCGCCGTAATTAGCGGGAACCCAGAGACCCAGTACTTC.

The CDR3: CASSLQDYEQYF. CDR3 in DNA: TGTGCCAGCTCACTTCAAGACTACGAGCAGTACTTC. The chain recombines TRBV18 with TRBJ2-7; D unclear. V lost 4 bases and J lost 3, with 7 bases in between. In germline, CDR1 is KGHSH, CDR2 LQKENI. The CDR3 loop spans 12 amino acids.

The rearrangement joins TRBV5-1 to TRBJ2-5, with TRBD2 matching 7 bases. This CDR3 has 14 amino acids. Germline CDR1 reads SGHRS; CDR2 reads YFSETQ. The junction had 2 bases not matched to a gene; V was cut back by 0 bases and J by 3 bases. The DNA of the CDR3 is TGCGCCAGCAGCTTGGTGGCGGGAGAAGAGACCCAGTACTTC. It encodes CASSLVAGEETQYF.